Listed below are T cell receptor beta chains from one sample, sequenced in a study of T cell repertoires in ileal Crohn's disease. Some clones are missing from TCRdb's copy, which holds only in-frame ones; the method was immunoSEQ multiplex PCR. This sample has around 15,000 clones; over 50% occur once, and the top ten carry roughly 6.7%. Material: ileal tissue. The receptors derive from an adult with Crohn's disease. The CDR3 runs from the conserved cysteine through the conserved F or W. The D gene is left open where the match is weak. Some rows mark clone size as missing; the rest say once, few, many or name a class of expanded clone.

TRBV10-1	15	-	TRBD2	TRBJ2-1	CASTGAGVSYNEQFF	TGCGCCAGCACTGGAGCGGGAGTTTCATACAATGAGCAGTTCTTC
TRBV6-1	15	once	TRBD1	TRBJ1-5	CASSTGGPSNQPQHF	TGTGCCAGCAGTACAGGGGGTCCTAGCAATCAGCCCCAGCATTTT
TRBV11-1	13	-	-	TRBJ2-7	CASSPQVVYEQYF	TGTGCCAGCAGCCCTCAGGTGGTCTACGAGCAGTACTTC
TRBV5-1	17	-	TRBD1	TRBJ2-3	CASSLGQGLDSTDTQYF	TGCGCCAGCAGCTTGGGACAGGGATTAGATAGCACAGATACGCAGTATTTT
TRBV29-1	15	-	TRBD1	TRBJ2-1	CSVSKGQGPYNEQFF	TGCAGCGTTTCGAAGGGACAGGGCCCCTACAATGAGCAGTTCTTC
TRBV2	16	-	-	TRBJ2-7	CASSALAGLSSYEQYF	TGTGCCAGCAGTGCCCTCGCAGGGTTGAGCTCCTACGAGCAGTACTTC
TRBV2	16	-	TRBD2	TRBJ2-3	CASRATSGRPSDTQYF	TGTGCCAGCAGGGCGACTAGCGGGAGGCCCTCAGATACGCAGTATTTT
TRBV28	12	once	-	TRBJ1-1	CASSSGGTEAFF	TGTGCCAGCAGTTCCGGGGGCACTGAAGCTTTCTTT
TRBV5-1	13	-	-	TRBJ1-1	CASSPGGNTEAFF	TGCGCCAGCAGCCCGGGAGGGAACACTGAAGCTTTCTTT
TRBV6-4	15	few	TRBD1	TRBJ2-3	CASSEGQRETDTQYF	TGTGCCAGCAGTGAGGGACAGAGAGAAACAGATACGCAGTATTTT
TRBV10-1	12	-	-	TRBJ1-1	CASGDRNTEAFF	TGCGCCAGCGGTGACAGGAACACTGAAGCTTTCTTT
TRBV2	12	-	-	TRBJ2-5	CASRLSQGTQYF	TGTGCCAGCAGACTAAGCCAAGGGACCCAGTACTTC
TRBV13	13	medium-sized	-	TRBJ2-5	CASSYQGRETQYF	TGTGCCAGCAGCTATCAGGGGCGAGAGACCCAGTACTTC
TRBV6-5	15	few	-	TRBJ2-6	CASSLLASGANVLTF	TGTGCCAGCAGCCTTCTAGCTAGCGGGGCCAACGTCCTGACTTTC
TRBV4-3	15	-	TRBD1	TRBJ2-1	CASSQGGTGIYEQFF	TGCGCCAGCAGCCAAGGGGGGACAGGGATCTATGAGCAGTTCTTC
TRBV7-2	15	-	TRBD1	TRBJ1-2	CASSLVVGTGASYTF	TGTGCCAGCAGCTTAGTTGTCGGGACAGGGGCCAGCTACACCTTC
TRBV30	15	-	-	TRBJ2-5	CAWTNLGGSQETQYF	TGTGCCTGGACCAACCTCGGGGGAAGTCAAGAGACCCAGTACTTC
TRBV4-1	13	once	-	TRBJ2-7	CASSPRGAEEQYF	TGCGCCAGCAGCCCCCGGGGGGCAGAGGAGCAGTACTTC
TRBV19	13	-	-	TRBJ2-7	CAGSTRLGNEQYF	TGTGCCGGCTCCACCAGACTAGGGAACGAGCAGTACTTC
TRBV11-2	12	few	-	TRBJ2-7	CASSMTSVEQYF	TGTGCCAGCAGCATGACTAGTGTCGAGCAGTACTTC